These 8 T cell receptor beta chains originate from one sample sequenced in a study of cytomegalovirus exposure and HLA in healthy donors. Use of 60 Vbeta and 13 Jbeta primers characterized the PCR. Sequencing used immunoSEQ multiplex PCR; TCRdb keeps in-frame clones, though not all of them. The repertoire has some 150,000 clones, 80% to 85% of them found once; the top ten carry about 8.1%. Sequencing input: PBMCs. The receptors here all came from a woman in her forties or fifties in good health and CMV-seropositive.

The CDR3 is CASSPLLAGGGDTQYF. The CDR3 DNA reads as TGTGCCAGCTCTCCACTACTAGCGGGAGGGGGGGATACGCAGTATTTT. The chain couples TRBV9 to TRBJ2-3; 13 positions match TRBD2. Germline trimming cut 7 bases from V and 6 bases from J; bases unmatched to any gene: 11. The germline CDR1 and CDR2 sequences are SGDLS and YYNGEE. This CDR3 region has 16 residues.

The chain couples TRBV5-5 to TRBJ1-2; 11 bases fit TRBD1. The J segment lost 4 bases and the V segment lost 0 bases, leaving 8 bases of the junction unmatched. CDR1 is SGHKS, CDR2 YYEKEE, per germline (reference sequence). The CDR3 consists of 17 residues. The CDR3 nucleotides are TGTGCCAGCAGCTTGGCCCCGGGACAGGGGGGCGGCTATGGCTACACCTTC. Its protein product is CASSLAPGQGGGYGYTF.

The V and J genes are TRBV30 and TRBJ1-2; the match to TRBD1 covers 7 bases. J was trimmed by 5 bases and V by 7 bases; bases with no gene match: 10. This CDR3 has 13 amino acids. CDR1 is GTSNPN and CDR2 is SVGIG in the germline V gene (reference sequence). In nucleotides, the CDR3 is TGTGCCTCAACGACAGGGACGTCGTATGGCTACACCTTC. Protein product: CASTTGTSYGYTF. Filled out from reference TRBV30 and TRBJ1-2, the complete variable domain reads SQTIHQWPATLVQPVGSPLSLECTVEGTSNPNLYWYRQAAGRGLQLLFYSVGIGQISSEVPQNLSASRPQDRQFILSSKKLLLSDSGFYLCASTTGTSYGYTFGSGTRLTVV.

V usage is TRBV9 and J usage is TRBJ1-3; 10 bases fit TRBD1. V shed 4 bases, J shed 2 bases, and the junction held 3 bases outside the gene matches. CDR1 and CDR2 (germline): SGDLS, YYNGEE. The CDR3 length is 15 residues. This CDR3 reads CASSPGQGAGNTIYF. The CDR3 DNA is TGTGCCAGCAGCCCTGGACAGGGGGCTGGAAACACCATATATTTT.

This sequence joins TRBV7-9 and TRBJ2-6, with 9 positions matching TRBD1. In germline, CDR1 is SEHNR, CDR2 FQNEAQ (reference sequence). CDR3 length equals 19 residues. After removal of 6 bases from V and 0 bases from J, the junction contained 12 bases not matched to a gene. The CDR3 loop is CASSPALGTGLSGANVLTF. DNA for the CDR3: TGTGCCAGCAGTCCAGCATTAGGGACAGGGCTCTCTGGGGCCAACGTCCTGACTTTC.

This clone was seen once. The rearrangement links TRBV5-1 to TRBJ2-3, with 8 bases matching TRBD2. Looked up from germline, CDR1 is SGHRS and CDR2 is YFSETQ. V shed 2 bases and J 0 bases; nucleotides not matched to a gene: 5. This CDR3 contains 16 residues. CDR3: CASSFLREGSTDTQYF. The CDR3 coding sequence is TGCGCCAGCAGCTTTCTTCGGGAGGGCAGCACAGATACGCAGTATTTT.

J is TRBJ1-2 and V is TRBV11-2; D is possibly TRBD1 (6 bases). The germline CDR1 and CDR2 sequences are SGHAT and FQNNGV. V was shortened by 1 base and J by 8 bases, with 14 bases between the two germline ends. The CDR3 is made up of 14 amino acids. Here the CDR3 DNA reads TGTGCCAGCAGCTTAGGCATCACCCAGGGGGGCTACACCTTC. Amino acids: CASSLGITQGGYTF.

The chain uses TRBV4-3 and TRBJ2-1; 8 positions agree with TRBD2. CDR3 size: 14 residues. Germline V gene sequence: CDR1 LGHNA, CDR2 YSLEER. Trimming at V came to 3 bases and at J to 5 bases, leaving 3 bases not matched to a gene. CDR3 in amino acids: CASSQTGGNNEQFF. DNA for the CDR3: TGCGCCAGCAGCCAGACGGGAGGGAACAATGAGCAGTTCTTC.